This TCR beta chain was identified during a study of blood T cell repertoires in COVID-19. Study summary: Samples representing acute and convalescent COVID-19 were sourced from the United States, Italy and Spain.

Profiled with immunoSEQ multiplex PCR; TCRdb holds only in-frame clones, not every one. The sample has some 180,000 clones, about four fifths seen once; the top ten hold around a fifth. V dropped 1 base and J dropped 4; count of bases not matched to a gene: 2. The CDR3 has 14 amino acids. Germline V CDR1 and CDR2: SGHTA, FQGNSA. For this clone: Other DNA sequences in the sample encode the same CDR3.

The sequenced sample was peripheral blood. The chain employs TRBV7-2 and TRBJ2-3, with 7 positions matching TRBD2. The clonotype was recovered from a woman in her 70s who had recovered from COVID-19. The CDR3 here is CASSLVAGADTQYF. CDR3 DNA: TGTGCCAGCAGCTTAGTCGCGGGGGCAGATACGCAGTATTTT.